This T cell receptor beta chain was recorded in a study of OX40 agonist ivuxolimab in advanced cancers. Sequenced by immunoSEQ multiplex PCR; TCRdb stores in-frame clones only, minus some. The sample consists of about 36,000 clones, approximately 80% of them appearing once. This CDR3 is built from 18 residues. CDR1 and CDR2 from the germline V gene are MNHEY and SMNVEV (reference sequence). With 4 bases clipped from V and 0 bases from J, the junction kept 9 bases outside the gene matches. The chain is built from TRBV27 and TRBJ2-1; 10 bases match TRBD2. The TCR sequence derives from an adult with an advanced solid tumor such as melanoma, head and neck, liver or kidney cancer. This specimen consisted of CD4+ or CD8+ T cells sorted from blood, obtained in a trial of the OX40 agonist ivuxolimab. CDR3 DNA: TGTGCCAGCAGTTCTAGCGGGGGTTTCTTGAGCTCCTACAATGAGCAGTTCTTC. Its translation is CASSSSGGFLSSYNEQFF.